These 10 T cell receptor beta chains originate from one sample sequenced in a study of blood T cell repertoires in COVID-19 (dated by TCRdb to 2018 to 2021). The library was built by means of the immunoSEQ multiplex PCR assay. The immuneACCESS repertoire file appears here via TCRdb, limited to in-frame rearrangements. These files lack a portion of the clones; in checked studies, under half of the deficit traces to unresolved V genes, and the cause of the others is not known. This sample gives roughly 310,000 clones in total; roughly 88% of them show up just once. Clones ranked in the top ten supply 2.5% to 3.5% of the sample. Specimen: peripheral blood. The receptors here all came from a woman aged 25 to 39 with COVID-19, enrolled during active disease.

This rearrangement joins TRBV7-8 to TRBJ2-1; the match to TRBD2 covers 11 bases. The CDR3 extends over 17 amino acids. In germline, CDR1 is SGHVS, CDR2 FQNEAQ. V lost 3 bases, J lost 1 base, and 5 bases stayed unmatched. The CDR3: CASSFTSGGRSYNEQFF. In DNA form, the CDR3 reads TGTGCCAGCAGCTTCACTAGCGGGGGCCGATCCTACAATGAGCAGTTCTTC.

The V call is TRBV4-1, the J call TRBJ2-7; 7 bases agree with TRBD2. This CDR3 region has 15 residues. Losses at the gene ends were 4 bases for V and 3 bases for J; bases not matched to a gene: 9. Germline V gives CDR1 MGHRA, CDR2 YSYEKL. The CDR3 DNA sequence: TGCGCCAGCAGCCCCCAGCGGGACGGCTACTACGAGCAGTACTTC. It encodes CASSPQRDGYYEQYF.

J is TRBJ1-5 and V is TRBV20-1; tentatively, D is TRBD1 (6 bases). The CDR3 has 13 amino acids. Germline V gene data show CDR1 as DFQATT and CDR2 as SNEGSKA (reference sequence). V shed 3 bases and J shed 2 bases, with 8 bases lying between them. The CDR3: CSASRQGNQPQHF. The CDR3 coding sequence is TGCAGTGCTAGTAGACAGGGCAATCAGCCCCAGCATTTT.

V gene TRBV5-1 combines with J gene TRBJ2-7; TRBD1 matches at 11 bases. Germline CDR1 is SGHRS and CDR2 is YFSETQ. CDR3 length equals 17 residues. The J segment lost 2 bases and the V segment lost 4 bases, leaving 11 bases of the junction unmatched. The CDR3 coding sequence is TGCGCCAGCAGCCGCACTCCGGGACAGGGGGTGACCTACGAGCAGTACTTC. It encodes CASSRTPGQGVTYEQYF.

The rearrangement joins TRBV7-8 to TRBJ2-3; a weak D match, TRBD2 (5 bases). The length of the CDR3 is 13 residues. V lost 7 bases to trimming and J lost 8 bases, with 16 bases between them. Germline loops: CDR1 SGHVS, CDR2 FQNEAQ. This CDR3 is CASTPGGSGTQYF. The CDR3 bases are TGTGCCAGCACCCCAGGCGGGTCGGGTACGCAGTATTTT.

The gene calls are TRBV7-8 and TRBJ1-2, with unresolved D. V was shortened by 0 bases and J by 4 bases, with 6 bases between the two germline ends. The CDR3 consists of 13 residues. In germline, CDR1 is SGHVS, CDR2 FQNEAQ. The CDR3 protein is CASSLAGVYGYTF. For the CDR3, the DNA is TGTGCCAGCAGCTTAGCCGGGGTCTATGGCTACACCTTC.

The table lists this clone with a count of one. This chain uses TRBV5-1 with TRBJ1-2; TRBD1 matches 7 bases. Germline CDR1 SGHRS, CDR2 YFSETQ. CDR3 length equals 16 residues. V lost 4 bases to trimming and J lost 0 bases; unmatched junction nucleotides: 9. The CDR3 protein is CASSQGGSPSNYGYTF. DNA for the CDR3: TGCGCCAGCAGCCAGGGGGGAAGCCCCTCTAACTATGGCTACACCTTC.

The chain joins TRBV29-1 to TRBJ2-5; TRBD1 might be the D (8 bases). The CDR3 covers 14 residues. Germline-derived CDR1 and CDR2 are SQVTM and ANQGSEA. V was cut by 6 bases and J by 4 bases, with 18 bases left in between. The CDR3 region is CSVATTGGGETQYF. The CDR3 region has the DNA TGCAGCGTCGCGACAACAGGGGGGGGAGAGACCCAGTACTTC. Using reference TRBV29-1 and TRBJ2-5 for the parts outside the CDR3, the full variable domain is SAVISQKPSRDICQRGTSLTIQCQVDSQVTMMFWYRQQPGQSLTLIATANQGSEATYESGFVIDKFPISRPNLTFSTLTVSNMSPEDSSIYLCSVATTGGGETQYFGPGTRLLVL.

The count of this clone is one. The gene calls are TRBV27 and TRBJ1-1; TRBD1 agrees at 7 bases. CDR1 and CDR2 from the germline V gene are MNHEY and SMNVEV (reference sequence). Losses at the gene ends were 0 bases for V and 7 bases for J; bases not matched to a gene: 8. This CDR3 comprises 15 residues. The CDR3 protein is CASSLSRGGLGEAFF. The CDR3 DNA reads as TGTGCCAGCAGTTTATCGAGAGGGGGCCTCGGTGAAGCTTTCTTT.

This clone was found once. The chain links TRBV23-1 to TRBJ2-2; TRBD1 is a possible D gene (5 bases). TRBV23-1 is an open reading frame whose function is uncertain. V lost 4 bases and J lost 1, with 7 bases in between. The CDR3 spans 14 residues. This CDR3 is CASSRGGNTGELFF. CDR3 nucleotide sequence: TGCGCCAGCAGTCGGGGCGGGAACACCGGGGAGCTGTTTTTT.